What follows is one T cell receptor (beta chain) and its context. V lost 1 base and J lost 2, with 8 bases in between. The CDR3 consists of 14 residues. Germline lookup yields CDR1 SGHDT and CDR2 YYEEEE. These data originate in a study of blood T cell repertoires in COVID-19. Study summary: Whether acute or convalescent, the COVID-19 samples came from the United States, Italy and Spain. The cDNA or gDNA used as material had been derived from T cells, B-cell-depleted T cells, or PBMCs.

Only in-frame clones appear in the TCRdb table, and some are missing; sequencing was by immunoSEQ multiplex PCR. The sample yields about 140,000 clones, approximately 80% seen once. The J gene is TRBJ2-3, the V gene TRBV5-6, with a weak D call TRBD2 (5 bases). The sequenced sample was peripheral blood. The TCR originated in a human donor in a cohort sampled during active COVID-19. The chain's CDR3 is CASSLKRFTDTQYF. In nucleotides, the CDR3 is TGTGCCAGCAGCTTGAAGCGGTTCACAGATACGCAGTATTTT. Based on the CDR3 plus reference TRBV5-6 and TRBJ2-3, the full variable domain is DAGVTQSPTHLIKTRGQQVTLRCSPKSGHDTVSWYQQALGQGPQFIFQYYEEEERQRGNFPDRFSGHQFPNYSSELNVNALLLGDSALYLCASSLKRFTDTQYFGPGTRLTVL.